This TCR beta chain was identified during a study of blood T cell repertoires in COVID-19. Study-wide context: Acute and convalescent COVID-19 samples came from the United States, Italy and Spain. In each case, the material was cDNA or gDNA derived from T cells, B-cell-depleted T cells, or PBMCs.

This CDR3 has 15 residues. Germline V gene data show CDR1 as KGHSH and CDR2 as LQKENI. Unmatched junction bases numbered 10, after V lost 5 bases and J lost 4 bases. Repertoires were generated with immunoSEQ multiplex PCR, while TCRdb's copy carries only in-frame clones and drops some. The table shows 200,000 or so clones, with around four fifths occurring only once. This chain links TRBV18 with TRBJ1-1; 7 bases fit TRBD1. The sequence derives from a man in his 60s with COVID-19, enrolled during active disease. Material: peripheral blood. CDR3 nucleotides: TGTGCCAGCTCAAGAAGAGAGGGGGCGGCCACTGAAGCTTTCTTT. The encoded protein is CASSRREGAATEAFF. The full variable domain, rest sourced from reference TRBV18 and TRBJ1-1, is NAGVMQNPRHLVRRRGQEARLRCSPMKGHSHVYWYRQLPEEGLKFMVYLQKENIIDESGMPKERFSAEFPKEGPSILRIQQVVRGDSAAYFCASSRREGAATEAFFGQGTRLTVV.